The 9 T cell receptor beta chains below come from one sample, sequenced in a study of T cells in narcolepsy. Libraries were prepared by immunoSEQ multiplex PCR; TCRdb keeps only in-frame clonotypes and omits some of them. The sample shows about 31,000 clones, around four fifths of them seen only once. The sequencing input was CD45RA- memory CD4+ T cells from PBMCs. These receptors came from a human donor with narcolepsy.

DNA for the CDR3: TGCGCCAGCAGCCAAGGACAGGGGCGAGGAAACACCATATATTTT. As protein: CASSQGQGRGNTIYF. The chain employs TRBV5-1 and TRBJ1-3; 9 nucleotides agree with TRBD1. The ends lost 4 bases at V and 4 bases at J; junction bases unmatched: 6. This CDR3 is 15 amino acids long. Per the germline V gene, CDR1 is SGHRS and CDR2 is YFSETQ.

The V and J genes are TRBV29-1 and TRBJ1-1; tentative D call: TRBD1 (6 bases). The V gene's germline CDR1 is SQVTM and CDR2 ANQGSEA. Trimming removed 7 bases from V and 5 bases from J, with 17 bases in between. The CDR3 sequence is 13 residues long. CDR3 protein: CSGQRQEGTEAFF. CDR3 in DNA: TGCAGCGGGCAAAGACAGGAGGGGACTGAAGCTTTCTTT.

The CDR3 region has the DNA TGTGCCAGCAGCGTTCGCCTCTCTAGCGGGGGCAACACCGGGGAGCTGTTTTTT. Protein sequence: CASSVRLSSGGNTGELFF. This chain links TRBV9 with TRBJ2-2; 10 bases align to TRBD2. The CDR3 covers 18 residues. V shed 2 bases and J 2 bases; nucleotides not matched to a gene: 9. Germline CDR1 SGDLS, CDR2 YYNGEE.

The chain links TRBV5-6 to TRBJ2-3; D tentatively reads TRBD1 or TRBD2 (6 bases each). This CDR3 comprises 15 residues. Germline CDR1 and CDR2: SGHDT and YYEEEE. V lost 1 base, J lost 5 bases, and 14 bases lay in between. CDR3 sequence reads: CASSLKTGAGDTQYF. CDR3 coding DNA: TGTGCCAGCAGCTTGAAGACGGGGGCGGGAGATACGCAGTATTTT.

This chain uses TRBV7-6 with TRBJ1-2, with a possible D match to TRBD1 (6 bases). Germline-derived CDR1 and CDR2 are SGHVS and FNYEAQ. The length of the CDR3 is 15 residues. The V end was cut by 1 base, the J end by 7 bases, with 16 bases between. CDR3: CASSLVIQGLGGYTF. CDR3 nucleotide sequence: TGTGCCAGCAGCTTAGTTATTCAGGGGCTGGGTGGCTACACCTTC.

This clone occurred a few times. This chain uses TRBV18 with TRBJ2-5, with 14 bases identical to TRBD2. CDR1 and CDR2 from the germline V gene are KGHSH and LQKENI. The V and J ends lost 6 bases and 3 bases, in that order; junction bases with no gene match: 3. The CDR3 sequence is 15 residues long. CDR3 DNA sequence: TGTGCCAGCTCGACTAGCGGGGGGGCCAAAGAGACCCAGTACTTC. Translated: CASSTSGGAKETQYF.

V and J are TRBV5-1 and TRBJ2-1; TRBD2 matches at 10 bases. Trimming removed 3 bases from V and 9 bases from J; junction bases left unmatched: 12. CDR3 length: 16 amino acids. In germline, CDR1 is SGHRS, CDR2 YFSETQ. The CDR3 coding sequence is TGCGCCAGCAGCTACGGCGGGCTAGCGGGAGTTTCTGAGCAGTTCTTC. This translates into CASSYGGLAGVSEQFF. Complete variable domain (other parts from reference TRBV5-1 and TRBJ2-1): KAGVTQTPRYLIKTRGQQVTLSCSPISGHRSVSWYQQTPGQGLQFLFEYFSETQRNKGNFPGRFSGRQFSNSRSEMNVSTLELGDSALYLCASSYGGLAGVSEQFFGPGTRLTVL.

The chain employs TRBV11-2 and TRBJ2-5, with D maybe TRBD1 (6 bases). CDR1 SGHAT and CDR2 FQNNGV come from the germline V gene. V was shortened by 2 bases and J by 5 bases, with 15 bases between the two germline ends. CDR3 length equals 15 residues. This chain's CDR3 is CASSLLGARSETQYF. CDR3 DNA: TGTGCCAGCAGCTTACTGGGGGCGCGATCGGAGACCCAGTACTTC.

CDR3 in amino acids: CASSMVRGRETHGYTF. The CDR3 DNA follows: TGTGCCAGTAGTATGGTAAGGGGGCGTGAGACGCATGGCTACACCTTC. The rearrangement joins TRBV19 to TRBJ1-2; 7 bases agree with TRBD1. Germline V gives CDR1 LNHDA, CDR2 SQIVND (reference sequence). The CDR3 runs 16 residues. After removal of 3 bases from V and 6 bases from J, the junction contained 13 bases not matched to a gene.